Following are 20 T cell receptor beta chains from one sample sequenced in a study of Ad26.COV2.S vaccination and SARS-CoV-2 variants. Repertoires were generated with immunoSEQ multiplex PCR, while TCRdb's copy carries only in-frame clones and drops some. This table holds hundreds of thousands of clones, around 90% found once. As for treatment: roughly 19 received Ad26.COV2.S at low or high dose, single or two shots; about five received placebo; per-sample allocation not given. After the first vaccine or placebo injection, samples were drawn on day 63. The sample here was peripheral blood, taken in a trial of Ad26.COV2.S vaccine versus placebo. The receptors were gathered from a person aged 18-65 years who received the Ad26.COV2.S COVID-19 vaccine or a placebo.

The CDR3 spells CASSQDRVDNEQFF. CDR3 sequence (DNA): TGTGCCAGCAGCCAAGATAGGGTCGACAATGAGCAGTTCTTC. The chain is built from TRBV4-2 and TRBJ2-1; D remains ambiguous. Trimming pared 0 bases from V and 5 bases from J, leaving 8 bases between. The CDR3 consists of 14 residues. The germline CDR1 and CDR2 sequences are LGHNA and YNFKEQ.

The chain has TRBV7-9 and TRBJ2-7; D uncertain. V was clipped by 4 bases and J by 3 bases, with 7 bases between them. This CDR3 spans 12 amino acids. The germline V gene encodes CDR1 SEHNR and CDR2 FQNEAQ (reference sequence). The CDR3 region has the DNA TGTGCCAGCAGCTCGTACAGCTACGAGCAGTACTTC. This codes for CASSSYSYEQYF.

Comment on this clone: At the DNA level, this CDR3 is encoded by other sequences in the same sample as well. This rearrangement joins TRBV10-3 to TRBJ2-5; D gene uncertain. Germline V gene sequence: CDR1 ENHRY, CDR2 SYGVKD. The CDR3 spans 12 residues. V shed 0 bases and J shed 1 base, with 0 bases lying between them. The CDR3 reads CAISESQETQYF. DNA for the CDR3: TGTGCCATCAGTGAGTCCCAAGAGACCCAGTACTTC.

CDR3 protein: CASSQAGTQYF. CDR3 bases: TGTGCCAGCAGCCAAGCGGGGACCCAGTACTTC. This chain uses TRBV3-1 (or the pseudogene TRBV3-2) with TRBJ2-5; no firm D call. CDR3 length: 11 residues. V lost 1 base, J lost 7 bases, and 4 bases lay in between. The germline V gene encodes CDR1 LGHDT and CDR2 YNNKEL (reference sequence).

The V and J genes are TRBV9 and TRBJ2-3; TRBD2 aligns across 8 bases. From germline, CDR1 is SGDLS and CDR2 YYNGEE. This CDR3 has 14 amino acids. V dropped 3 bases and J dropped 3; count of bases not matched to a gene: 3. The CDR3 here is CASSASGQTDTQYF. CDR3 nucleotide sequence: TGTGCCAGCAGCGCTAGCGGGCAAACAGATACGCAGTATTTT.

The chain is built from TRBV11-2 and TRBJ2-1; 7 bases align to TRBD1. J gave up 6 bases and V 5 bases, and 4 bases lay outside the gene matches. CDR3 length: 13 residues. In germline, CDR1 is SGHAT, CDR2 FQNNGV. The CDR3 coding sequence is TGTGCCAGCAGCCCAGGACAGGTCAATGAGCAGTTCTTC. This encodes CASSPGQVNEQFF.

The rearrangement uses TRBV25-1 and TRBJ2-7, with D perhaps TRBD2 (5 bases). The CDR3 runs 12 residues. From germline, CDR1 is MGHDK and CDR2 SYGVNS. The V end lost 7 bases, the J end lost 8 bases, and 15 bases lay between the germline ends. CDR3: CASTDSSMKQYF. CDR3 bases: TGTGCCAGCACGGACTCTTCTATGAAGCAGTACTTC.

This clone occurred a few times. The CDR3 nucleotides are TGTGCCAGCAGCTCTCTTCGTGCAGGGAACACCGGGGAGCTGTTTTTT. Protein product: CASSSLRAGNTGELFF. The chain couples TRBV5-6 to TRBJ2-2; D gene uncertain. The CDR3 totals 16 residues. V lost 3 bases, J lost 1 base, and 13 bases lay in between. The germline V gene has CDR1 SGHDT and CDR2 YYEEEE.

Concerning this clone: This sample also contains other DNA sequences that code for the same CDR3. The chain is built from TRBV9 and TRBJ2-2; unclear D gene. V gave up 2 bases and J gave up 5 bases, with 1 base separating them. Germline CDR1 is SGDLS and CDR2 is YYNGEE. CDR3 length: 11 residues. The DNA of the CDR3 is TGTGCCAGCAGCGTTACCGGGGAGCTGTTTTTT. Its translation is CASSVTGELFF.

CDR3 coding DNA: TGCAGTGCTAGAGATAGGGCTAACCAGTACTTC. Encoded protein: CSARDRANQYF. This sequence joins TRBV20-1 and TRBJ2-7; no firm D call. This CDR3 is built from 11 residues. Germline V gives CDR1 DFQATT, CDR2 SNEGSKA (reference sequence). Trimming left V 0 bases short and J 10 bases short, with 10 bases between.

The rearrangement joins TRBV12-3 or TRBV12-4 to TRBJ2-7; D gene uncertain. Trimming stripped 2 bases from V and 4 bases from J, with 9 bases between. The CDR3 consists of 13 residues. The CDR3 reads CASSLRARYEQYF. The DNA for the CDR3 is TGTGCCAGCAGTTTAAGGGCGCGGTACGAGCAGTACTTC.

The V gene is TRBV3-1 (or the pseudogene TRBV3-2), the J gene TRBJ2-7; 10 bases agree with TRBD1. CDR3 length: 15 amino acids. The germline CDR1 and CDR2 sequences are LGHDT and YNNKEL (reference sequence). V was clipped by 0 bases and J by 6 bases; unmatched bases: 5. The CDR3 spells CASSQEGDRGPEQYF. The CDR3 DNA follows: TGTGCCAGCAGCCAAGAGGGAGACAGGGGGCCCGAGCAGTACTTC.

This chain links TRBV19 with TRBJ2-3; either TRBD1 or TRBD2 may supply D (5 bases each). V lost 3 bases and J lost 0, with 13 bases in between. Per the germline V gene, CDR1 is LNHDA and CDR2 is SQIVND (reference sequence). The CDR3 runs 16 residues. DNA of the CDR3: TGTGCCAGTAGTATGAGGGGCGGATCTAGCACAGATACGCAGTATTTT. Protein: CASSMRGGSSTDTQYF.

The chain is built from TRBV27 and TRBJ1-3; no firm D call. V lost 3 bases and J lost 3, with 6 bases in between. CDR3 length equals 13 residues. Germline V gives CDR1 MNHEY, CDR2 SMNVEV (reference sequence). The CDR3 nucleotides read TGTGCCAGCAGTTTCTATGGTGGAAACACCATATATTTT. Its translation: CASSFYGGNTIYF.

The V and J genes are TRBV6-5 and TRBJ2-7, with a weak D call TRBD2 (9 bases). The germline gives CDR1 MNHEY, CDR2 SVGAGI. The CDR3 has 15 residues. Trimming removed 6 bases from V and 6 bases from J, with 21 bases in between. CDR3 nucleotide sequence: TGTGCCAGCAGATACAGGGGGTCTAGCGGGGCCGAGCAGTACTTC. It is translated as CASRYRGSSGAEQYF.

This clone was counted a single time. The J gene is TRBJ1-2, the V gene TRBV29-1; weak D call: TRBD1 (6 bases). Germline loops: CDR1 SQVTM, CDR2 ANQGSEA. The CDR3 runs to 15 residues. The ends were cut back, 6 bases at V and 4 bases at J, with 21 bases in the middle. CDR3 protein: CSVKQGGGPRYGYTF. The CDR3, as DNA: TGCAGCGTAAAACAGGGAGGAGGGCCTCGCTATGGCTACACCTTC.

The chain's CDR3 is CSVEERARPQHF. In nucleotides, the CDR3 is TGCAGCGTTGAAGAGCGTGCACGGCCCCAGCATTTT. The chain links TRBV29-1 to TRBJ1-5; D ambiguous. This CDR3 has 12 amino acids. V lost 0 bases to trimming and J lost 9 bases, with 9 bases between them. Germline V CDR1 and CDR2: SQVTM, ANQGSEA.

This rearrangement joins TRBV18 to TRBJ1-1; 10 bases are shared with TRBD1. The V gene's germline CDR1 is KGHSH and CDR2 LQKENI. CDR3 length: 14 residues. V was clipped by 6 bases and J by 6 bases; unmatched bases: 7. In DNA form, the CDR3 reads TGTGCCAGCTCGCCGGGACAGGGGTCCGCTGAAGCTTTCTTT. It yields the protein CASSPGQGSAEAFF.

The chain carries TRBV18 and TRBJ1-5; TRBD1 matches at 10 bases. From germline, CDR1 is KGHSH and CDR2 LQKENI. The V gene end was trimmed by 2 bases and the J gene end by 8 bases; junction bases not matched to a gene: 15. This CDR3 spans 18 amino acids. CDR3 residues: CASSPTPGQGPLSEPQHF. The CDR3 DNA reads TGTGCCAGCTCACCAACCCCGGGACAGGGGCCTCTGAGTGAGCCCCAGCATTTT.

The rearrangement links TRBV29-1 to TRBJ2-2; no firm D call. Germline V gene sequence: CDR1 SQVTM, CDR2 ANQGSEA. V lost 4 bases, J lost 6 bases, and 9 bases lay in between. This CDR3 spans 12 amino acids. For the CDR3, the DNA is TGCAGCGTTGTCGGTGCCGCCGGGGAGCTGTTTTTT. It is translated as CSVVGAAGELFF.